Listed below are T cell receptor beta chains from one sample, sequenced in a study of graft-versus-host responses after intestinal transplantation. The repertoire was sequenced with immunoSEQ multiplex PCR; TCRdb's copy has only in-frame clones and lacks some. The data show around 37,000 clones, about nine tenths seen once. This specimen was ileum tissue, taken approximately 200 days after intestinal transplant. These receptors were obtained from a human patient who received an intestinal transplant, so some T cells may come from the graft donor. Both conserved end residues are part of each CDR3. A D gene is named only where the DNA matches it firmly. Some rows mark clone size as missing; the rest say once, few, many or name a class of expanded clone.

size: -; J: TRBJ1-6; V: TRBV6-5; D: -; CDR3: CASRGSGGWNSPLHF; DNA: TGTGCCAGCAGGGGATCCGGCGGATGGAATTCACCCCTCCACTTT
size: -; J: TRBJ1-6; V: TRBV27; D: -; CDR3: CASSLSKGPLHF; DNA: TGTGCCAGCAGTTTAAGTAAGGGACCCCTCCACTTT
size: -; J: TRBJ2-1; V: TRBV19; D: -; CDR3: CASSIGQEYNEQFF; DNA: TGTGCCAGTAGTATAGGACAGGAGTACAATGAGCAGTTCTTC
size: -; J: TRBJ2-7; V: TRBV27; D: TRBD1; CDR3: CASSSPPTGAHEQYF; DNA: TGTGCCAGCAGTTCACCCCCGACAGGGGCCCACGAGCAGTACTTC
size: once; J: TRBJ2-5; V: TRBV11-1; D: TRBD1; CDR3: CASSSGTASQETQYF; DNA: TGTGCCAGCAGCTCCGGGACAGCTTCCCAAGAGACCCAGTACTTC
size: -; J: TRBJ1-5; V: TRBV6-6; D: -; CDR3: CASSYAPPRRAQHF; DNA: TGTGCCAGCAGTTACGCGCCCCCTCGGAGAGCCCAGCATTTT
size: -; J: TRBJ2-7; V: TRBV28; D: -; CDR3: CASSVYANEQYF; DNA: TGTGCCAGCAGCGTTTACGCGAACGAGCAGTACTTC
size: -; J: TRBJ1-3; V: TRBV30; D: -; CDR3: CAWSTRGGVGTIYF; DNA: TGTGCCTGGTCCACTCGCGGGGGGGTGGGCACCATATATTTT
size: -; J: TRBJ2-3; V: TRBV5-1; D: TRBD1; CDR3: CASSPLGQGTFGTDTQYF; DNA: TGCGCCAGCAGCCCCCTGGGACAGGGAACATTTGGCACAGATACGCAGTATTTT
size: -; J: TRBJ2-1; V: TRBV4-1; D: -; CDR3: CASSRDPRRQGGNEQFF; DNA: TGCGCCAGCAGCCGAGACCCGAGGCGACAGGGAGGAAATGAGCAGTTCTTC